Listed here are 25 T cell receptor beta chains from one sample, sequenced in a study of response to subunit inactivated influenza vaccine. TCRdb analysed the RT-PCR reads with MiXCR anew, one entry per CDR3 protein. Of fewer than 550,000 distinct CDR3 sequences in the sample, about 25% are singletons; the top ten hold 1.9%. The specimen comprised CD4+ T cells sorted from PBMCs, sampled approximately 5 days after vaccination. These receptors originate from a man aged 50-60 years who received an inactivated influenza vaccine.

The V and J genes are TRBV20-1 and TRBJ2-1; D could derive from TRBD1 or TRBD2 (5 bases each). With 1 base removed from V and 3 bases from J, the gap between germline ends came to 10 bases. Germline V gene sequence: CDR1 DFQATT, CDR2 SNEGSKA (reference sequence). The CDR3 runs to 14 residues. Here the CDR3 reads CSARAGDGYNEQFF. DNA for the CDR3: TGCAGTGCTAGAGCCGGGGACGGCTACAATGAGCAGTTCTTC.

The chain recombines TRBV30 with TRBJ2-2; D not resolved. This CDR3 region has 13 residues. Germline CDR1 and CDR2: GTSNPN and SVGIG (reference sequence). The V end was cut by 2 bases, the J end by 2 bases, with 6 bases between. The CDR3 DNA follows: TGTGCCTGGAGTAGTCAAAACACCGGGGAGCTGTTTTTT. Protein product: CAWSSQNTGELFF.

This clonotype has at least ten counts. The J gene is TRBJ2-3, the V gene TRBV7-8; TRBD2 matches at 9 bases. V was pared by 3 bases and J by 2 bases, with 9 bases of the junction left unmatched. The germline CDR1 and CDR2 sequences are SGHVS and FQNEAQ. This CDR3 contains 17 residues. For the CDR3, the DNA is TGTGCCAGCAGCTTGGACCTGGGACTAGCTGACACAGATACGCAGTATTTT. It encodes CASSLDLGLADTDTQYF.

V is TRBV4-2 and J is TRBJ2-3; TRBD1 might be the D (6 bases). Germline-derived CDR1 and CDR2 are LGHNA and YNFKEQ. The CDR3 spans 15 residues. The V end was cut by 1 base, the J end by 6 bases, with 14 bases between. The CDR3 nucleotides read TGTGCCAGCAGCCAAGGGGCAGGGGATTCGGATACGCAGTATTTT. As protein: CASSQGAGDSDTQYF.

This clonotype came up a few times. In nucleotides, the CDR3 is TGTGCCAGCGGGGACAGGCGGAACACCGGGGAGCTGTTTTTT. Protein sequence: CASGDRRNTGELFF. This chain links TRBV6-2 or TRBV6-3 with TRBJ2-2; 8 nucleotides line up with TRBD1. Germline V gene lookup returns CDR1 MNHEY and CDR2 SVGEGT. Germline trimming cut 8 bases from V and 1 base from J; bases unmatched to any gene: 3. This CDR3 region has 14 residues.

This clonotype occurred many times. The gene calls are TRBV7-2 and TRBJ2-3; D remains ambiguous. This CDR3 has 16 residues. Germline-derived CDR1 and CDR2 are SGHTA and FQGNSA. V lost 2 bases to trimming and J lost 1 base, with 13 bases between them. In DNA, the CDR3 is TGTGCCAGCAGCTTAACCTCTTACGCAGGCACAGATACGCAGTATTTT. Encoded protein: CASSLTSYAGTDTQYF.

This clonotype was counted a few times. V gene TRBV7-6 combines with J gene TRBJ1-3; D unresolved. Deletions cut 1 base from V and 2 bases from J, with 6 bases between. Germline-derived CDR1 and CDR2 are SGHVS and FNYEAQ. The CDR3 loop spans 14 amino acids. In DNA form, the CDR3 reads TGTGCCAGCAGCTTAGGGTCTCCTGGAAACACCATATATTTT. This encodes CASSLGSPGNTIYF.

The chain carries TRBV12-3 or TRBV12-4 and TRBJ1-4, with D maybe TRBD1 (5 bases). Deletions cut 1 base from V and 10 bases from J, with 16 bases between. The CDR3 contains 15 residues. The CDR3 DNA reads TGTGCCAGCAGTTTAGTAATCCAGGGCTGGGGAAAACTGTTTTTT. Translating gives CASSLVIQGWGKLFF.

The rearrangement uses TRBV20-1 and TRBJ2-7, with D possibly TRBD2 on 6 matching bases. The CDR3 extends over 13 amino acids. V lost 5 bases to trimming and J lost 6 bases, with 17 bases between them. CDR1 DFQATT and CDR2 SNEGSKA come from the germline V gene (reference sequence). CDR3 residues: CSAGGGSRSEQYF. In DNA, the CDR3 is TGCAGTGCTGGTGGGGGGAGTAGGAGCGAGCAGTACTTC.

The gene calls are TRBV12-3 or TRBV12-4 and TRBJ2-5; TRBD2 matches at 8 bases. V gave up 2 bases and J gave up 5 bases; unmatched junction bases: 7. The CDR3 contains 15 residues. CDR3 in DNA: TGTGCCAGCAGTTTAACCGGGACTAGATGGGAGACCCAGTACTTC. Amino acid sequence: CASSLTGTRWETQYF.

This clonotype was picked up a small number of times. The J gene is TRBJ2-5, the V gene TRBV3-1; TRBD2 aligns across 11 bases. Germline CDR1 reads LGHDT; CDR2 reads YNNKEL (reference sequence). Losses at the gene ends were 1 base for V and 6 bases for J; bases not matched to a gene: 10. CDR3 length: 17 residues. The CDR3 region has the DNA TGTGCCAGCAGCCAAGGCCCCCGGCTAGCGGGGGGAAAGACCCAGTACTTC. This codes for CASSQGPRLAGGKTQYF.

This clonotype was observed a handful of times. The chain joins TRBV7-2 to TRBJ2-7; D gene ambiguous. Germline CDR1 reads SGHTA; CDR2 reads FQGNSA. The CDR3 has 13 residues. With 0 bases removed from V and 3 bases from J, the gap between germline ends came to 6 bases. Here the CDR3 reads CASSLASVYEQYF. CDR3 sequence (DNA): TGTGCCAGCAGCTTAGCGTCGGTCTACGAGCAGTACTTC.

This clonotype came up a few times. The chain couples TRBV5-1 to TRBJ2-7; D is unresolved. V lost 4 bases and J lost 6, with 11 bases in between. The CDR3 length is 12 residues. Germline lookup yields CDR1 SGHRS and CDR2 YFSETQ. Written as DNA, the CDR3 is TGCGCCAGCAGCCCCGGTTCGGCCGAGCAGTACTTC. It yields the protein CASSPGSAEQYF.

This clonotype was counted between two and nine times. The V call is TRBV20-1, the J call TRBJ2-3; D remains ambiguous. Germline CDR1 DFQATT, CDR2 SNEGSKA (reference sequence). The CDR3 runs to 13 residues. V gave up 2 bases and J gave up 4 bases, with 10 bases separating them. CDR3 residues: CSARRPVSDTQYF. CDR3 coding DNA: TGCAGTGCTAGACGACCAGTGTCAGATACGCAGTATTTT.

Written as DNA, the CDR3 is TGTGCCAGCAGCCACGGACTAGCGGACACAGATACGCAGTATTTT. Translation: CASSHGLADTDTQYF. The V gene is TRBV7-7, the J gene TRBJ2-3; 10 bases align to TRBD2. The CDR3 totals 15 residues. Looked up from germline, CDR1 is SSHAT and CDR2 is FNYEAQ (reference sequence). J gave up 2 bases and V 5 bases, and 4 bases lay outside the gene matches. Full variable domain (remainder filled in from reference TRBV7-7 and TRBJ2-3): GAGVSQSPRYKVTKRGQDVTLRCDPISSHATLYWYQQALGQGPEFLTYFNYEAQPDKSGLPSDRFSAERPEGSISTLTIQRTEQRDSAMYRCASSHGLADTDTQYFGPGTRLTVL.

This clonotype was detected many times. V and J are TRBV5-1 and TRBJ2-7; TRBD2 aligns across 11 bases. This CDR3 contains 18 residues. Looked up from germline, CDR1 is SGHRS and CDR2 is YFSETQ. V was pared by 3 bases and J by 1 base, with 12 bases of the junction left unmatched. The CDR3 DNA reads TGCGCCAGCAGCTCGGGACTAGCGGTCTTCCACACTTCCTACGAGCAGTACTTC. Protein product: CASSSGLAVFHTSYEQYF.

This clonotype was picked up a small number of times. CDR3 loop: CASSSSGSADTQYF. The DNA of the CDR3 is TGTGCCAGCAGCTCAAGCGGGAGTGCAGATACGCAGTATTTT. This chain uses TRBV7-9 with TRBJ2-3; 8 positions agree with TRBD2. Germline lookup yields CDR1 SEHNR and CDR2 FQNEAQ (reference sequence). The CDR3 totals 14 residues. Trimming cost V 4 bases and J 4 bases; bases outside gene matches: 4.

The chain is built from TRBV5-5 and TRBJ2-1; the D gene is possibly TRBD2 (6 bases). The CDR3 contains 14 residues. The V end was cut by 6 bases, the J end by 7 bases, with 17 bases between. The germline gives CDR1 SGHKS, CDR2 YYEKEE (reference sequence). This chain's CDR3 is CASNSLAFPNEQFF. The CDR3 DNA is TGTGCCAGCAACTCACTAGCATTCCCAAATGAGCAGTTCTTC. The full variable domain, its missing parts supplied by reference TRBV5-5 and TRBJ2-1, is DAGVTQSPTHLIKTRGQQVTLRCSPISGHKSVSWYQQVLGQGPQFIFQYYEKEERGRGNFPDRFSARQFPNYSSELNVNALLLGDSALYLCASNSLAFPNEQFFGPGTRLTVL.

The chain recombines TRBV18 with TRBJ1-1; 8 bases fit TRBD1. The V gene's germline CDR1 is KGHSH and CDR2 LQKENI. CDR3 length: 14 amino acids. V shed 2 bases and J 4 bases; nucleotides not matched to a gene: 3. The CDR3, as DNA: TGTGCCAGCTCACCAAACACAGGGGGCACTGAAGCTTTCTTT. Translation: CASSPNTGGTEAFF.

This clonotype was observed a few times. The chain recombines TRBV12-5 with TRBJ2-1; 9 nucleotides align to TRBD2. This CDR3 contains 14 residues. Germline lookup yields CDR1 LGHNT and CDR2 FRNRAP. The V segment lost 7 bases and the J segment 4 bases; nucleotides outside the gene matches: 5. The CDR3 DNA follows: TGTGCTAGTGCTCTAAGCGGGGGGTACAATGAGCAGTTCTTC. Translated: CASALSGGYNEQFF.

The sample holds a few counts of this clonotype. V is TRBV15 and J is TRBJ2-5; 7 nucleotides line up with TRBD2. Trimming cost V 1 base and J 4 bases; bases outside gene matches: 3. CDR1 and CDR2 from the germline V gene are LNHNV and YYDKDF (reference sequence). The CDR3 runs 14 residues. CDR3 coding DNA: TGTGCCACCAGCAGAGTGGGGAGGGGAGAGACCCAGTACTTC. Residues: CATSRVGRGETQYF.

This chain links TRBV28 with TRBJ2-1; 9 bases line up with TRBD1. CDR3 length equals 16 residues. After removal of 5 bases from V and 3 bases from J, the junction contained 8 bases not matched to a gene. In germline, CDR1 is MDHEN, CDR2 SYDVKM. The CDR3 region is CASSEPGQGGYNEQFF. The CDR3 DNA is TGTGCCAGCAGTGAACCGGGACAGGGTGGCTACAATGAGCAGTTCTTC. Full variable domain (remainder filled in from reference TRBV28 and TRBJ2-1): DVKVTQSSRYLVKRTGEKVFLECVQDMDHENMFWYRQDPGLGLRLIYFSYDVKMKEKGDIPEGYSVSREKKERFSLILESASTNQTSMYLCASSEPGQGGYNEQFFGPGTRLTVL.

V gene TRBV9 combines with J gene TRBJ2-1, with 8 bases aligning to TRBD1. The V gene's germline CDR1 is SGDLS and CDR2 YYNGEE. The trim removed 4 bases at V and 2 bases at J, leaving 5 bases unmatched. The CDR3 runs 15 residues. CDR3 sequence reads: CASSWGQEPYNEQFF. CDR3 coding DNA: TGTGCCAGCAGCTGGGGACAGGAGCCCTACAATGAGCAGTTCTTC.

This clonotype has only a few counts. This chain links TRBV5-1 with TRBJ2-5, with unresolved D. The CDR3 spans 12 residues. Between the trimmed V and J ends, which lost 2 bases and 3 bases, there was a span of 5 bases. Germline V lookup: CDR1 SGHRS, CDR2 YFSETQ. In DNA form, the CDR3 reads TGCGCCAGCAGCTTTGGAGAAGAGACCCAGTACTTC. It specifies CASSFGEETQYF.

A few counts support this clonotype. The J gene is TRBJ1-2, the V gene TRBV5-1; D unclear. Between the trimmed V and J ends, which lost 6 bases and 0 bases, there was a span of 15 bases. This CDR3 is 15 amino acids long. Looked up from germline, CDR1 is SGHRS and CDR2 is YFSETQ. The CDR3 DNA reads TGCGCCAGCACCCCACGGGCAGGATCTAACTATGGCTACACCTTC. Translating it yields CASTPRAGSNYGYTF.